What follows is one TCR beta chain and its context. This clonotype showed up many times. It lacks a known antigen. No much larger clone exists at a distance of one base, and base qualities are not known. The germline V gene gives CDR1 as SNHLY and CDR2 as FYNNEI. V and J are truncated by 2 bases and 10 bases respectively, leaving an intervening sequence of 14 bases. Taken from cysteine to phenylalanine, the CDR3 has 14 residues. Just the 42-base CDR3 DNA is kept, in frame starting at base 1. The entry originates in a study of T cells in Graves' hyperthyroidism and ophthalmopathy (dated by TCRdb to about 2019). Study-wide context: Peripheral blood was sampled at the time of initial diagnosis, prior to any treatment. TCR V-J signatures able to tell the groups apart were searched for in a discovery cohort of some 100 patients, of whom about 40 had Graves' ophthalmopathy and 55 to 65 had stable Graves' hyperthyroidism. Prospective prediction of ophthalmopathy was tested in an independent validation cohort of fewer than 20 hyperthyroidism patients and 15 to 17 patients who later progressed to ophthalmopathy. For training and testing, the approximately 97 patients in the discovery cohort were randomly divided in a 7:3 ratio. The study also compared thyroid tissue and blood T-cell repertoires from 6 or 7 Graves' hyperthyroidism patients. Once sampling was done, hyperthyroidism patients were given methimazole at a starting dose of 30 mg daily, whereas ophthalmopathy patients were given high-dose intravenous methylprednisolone. The paper describes TCR Vbeta CDR3 sequencing of 130 to 150 peripheral blood samples, made up of 43 ophthalmopathy patients, roughly 80 hyperthyroidism patients and 17 progressor patients. What the authors observed across the whole study: Sample size was not statistically predetermined, and blinding of investigators to group allocation was not performed. In validation, the model predicted progression to ophthalmopathy with 65% to 71% sensitivity and 72% to 75% specificity, a median of roughly seven months before onset. A 13 V-J signature model separated ophthalmopathy from stable hyperthyroidism, with approximately 86% sensitivity and around 84% specificity in cross-validation and 80%/75% in testing. Most expanded thyroid clonotypes (frequency above 0.001) were also detected in blood, suggesting blood repertoires may reflect thyroid immune responses.

The TCR beta CDR3 regions were amplified from RNA transcripts. The first round of RT-PCR for the TCR CDR3 was performed with the HTBI primer set and the Qiagen OneStep RT-PCR kit. Libraries were constructed in a second round of multiplex PCR, after which size selection and purification were carried out. Libraries were sequenced paired-end with 100 bp reads on an Illumina HiSeq2000. In the authors' own workflow: SOAPnuke was used to process the raw data, removing reads that contained adapters or uncalled bases, had a mean Phred below 15, or lacked an exact match to the constant primer or identifier. COPE v1.2.5 was used to merge the high-quality paired reads, and each unique nucleotide sequence was defined as a clonotype. Clonotypes were aligned to IMGT TRBV, TRBD and TRBJ reference segments using MiTCR v1.1. The analysis was restricted to V-J combinations with a frequency above 0.0001, which together covered 99% to 99.2% of the repertoires. A TCS score was defined as the ratio between F50 (clonal expansion) and ExV (chaos), using BLOSUM62-based TCRdist between CDR3 peptides within each V-J. Welch's t-statistics and random forest reduced around 520 V-J features to 13, which were used in a naive Bayes classifier (R e1071). Thyroid-blood repertoire similarity was quantified with the Morisita-Horn index. Starting from the raw public reads, TCRdb applied fastp trimming at Q25, assembled clones with MiXCR and retained in-frame beta chains. When rows share a CDR3 protein, they turn into one entry using the most common DNA and genes. For this entry, the V and J calls and clone size follow TCRdb and not the study's own pipeline. The table for this sample lists over 700,000 distinct CDR3 sequences; roughly 37% of them were counted only once. The biggest ten clones account for roughly 8.3% of the sample.

Stable Graves' hyperthyroidism was defined as no progression to ophthalmopathy during 18 months of follow-up. Hyperthyroidism patients were newly diagnosed, had a disease duration of under 2 months, and were aged 18 to 65 years. Any patient with an uncontrolled infection, another autoimmune disease, pregnancy or lactation was excluded. Diagnoses were established on the basis of clinical symptoms, serum thyroxine and TRAb, thyroid ultrasound, and orbital computed tomography. Ficoll-Paque density gradient centrifugation was used to isolate PBMCs from 9.5 to 10 ml of fresh peripheral blood. Total RNA was extracted with Trizol reagent, and quality was checked on an Agilent 2100 Bioanalyzer.

The V gene is TRBV2 and the J gene is TRBJ1-4, with no reliable assignment of the D segment. Sequences were obtained from blood. This clonotype was obtained from a man between 18 and 29 years old with Graves' hyperthyroidism. The bases are TGTGCCAGCAGTGAAACGGGATACGTCCGAAAACTGTTTTTT. Its protein reads: CASSETGYVRKLFF.